A single sample gave rise to the 24 T cell receptor beta chains below, sequenced in a study of T cell repertoires in cytomegalovirus infection. TCRdb used MiXCR to reprocess the reads, holding one entry per CDR3 protein. The sample lists approximately 730,000 distinct CDR3 sequences, about 33% seen once, with over 15% in the top ten. These receptors have no known antigen. The sequences come from cultured PBMCs, collected from culture after CMV antigen stimulation. The receptors originated from a human donor in good health (CMV status not recorded). Some clones in this sample may be carry-over from other donors' samples.

Here the CDR3 DNA reads TGTGCCAGCAGGGCGGGACTAGCCATAGCCTACAATGAGCAGTTCTTC. Its protein is CASRAGLAIAYNEQFF. The chain couples TRBV2 to TRBJ2-1; 9 bases are a match to TRBD2. CDR1 and CDR2 (germline): SNHLY, FYNNEI. This CDR3 is 16 amino acids long. Germline trimming cut 6 bases from V and 2 bases from J; bases unmatched to any gene: 8.

This clonotype was observed a handful of times. The V call is TRBV3-1, the J call TRBJ1-2; D gene unclear. The CDR3 consists of 13 residues. Per germline, CDR1 LGHDT and CDR2 YNNKEL (reference sequence). Trimming shortened V by 1 base and J by 6 bases, and 9 bases separated the two germline ends. The CDR3 nucleotides are TGTGCCAGCAGCCAAGTGGGGAGACATGGCTACACCTTC. Protein product: CASSQVGRHGYTF.

The genes are TRBV28 and TRBJ2-2; D possibly uses TRBD1 or TRBD2 (6 bases each). Trimming cost V 8 bases and J 3 bases, with 25 bases left between them. Germline CDR1 is MDHEN and CDR2 is SYDVKM. The CDR3 extends over 18 amino acids. CDR3 nucleotides: TGTGCCAGCGGCCCTTCCGGGGGCCTAAAGGGGGACACCGGGGAGCTGTTTTTT. Translation gives CASGPSGGLKGDTGELFF.

This clonotype was observed a few times. V usage is TRBV7-4 and J usage is TRBJ2-5; the D gene is possibly TRBD2 (6 bases). Trimming cost V 5 bases and J 4 bases, with 17 bases left between them. The CDR3 consists of 15 residues. Germline CDR1 is SGHVT and CDR2 is SQSDAQ. Here the CDR3 reads CASSHGGTGGETQYF. The CDR3 nucleotides are TGTGCCAGCAGCCACGGCGGCACCGGGGGAGAGACCCAGTACTTC.

This clonotype occurred a few times. The J gene is TRBJ1-1, the V gene TRBV7-8; no reliable D call. The CDR3 sequence is 15 residues long. The V and J ends lost 1 base and 4 bases respectively, with 13 bases between them. The germline V gene has CDR1 SGHVS and CDR2 FQNEAQ. The CDR3 region has the DNA TGTGCCAGCAGCTTAGTTTCGGGGTCGGGCACTGAAGCTTTCTTT. Translation: CASSLVSGSGTEAFF.

The rearrangement links TRBV7-9 to TRBJ2-1; tentative D call: TRBD2 (6 bases). The V end was cut by 2 bases, the J end by 5 bases, with 10 bases between. The CDR3 totals 14 residues. Germline assignment: CDR1 SEHNR and CDR2 FQNEAQ (reference sequence). The CDR3, as DNA: TGTGCCAGCAGCTTACGGGGGACCGACAATGAGCAGTTCTTC. It specifies CASSLRGTDNEQFF.

The sample holds a few counts of this clonotype. The rearrangement links TRBV7-2 to TRBJ2-7; 7 nucleotides align to TRBD2. J lost 4 bases, V lost 4 bases, and 7 bases had no gene match. The CDR3 contains 14 residues. Per the germline V gene, CDR1 is SGHTA and CDR2 is FQGNSA. In nucleotides, the CDR3 is TGTGCCAGCAGCTCTGTGGCGGGAGCTTACGAGCAGTACTTC. It codes for CASSSVAGAYEQYF.

This clonotype appeared a few times. V usage is TRBV4-2 and J usage is TRBJ1-1, with D tentatively TRBD1 (5 bases). This CDR3 contains 15 residues. Trimming removed 4 bases at V and 6 bases at J, with 18 bases between. Germline V gives CDR1 LGHNA, CDR2 YNFKEQ. The CDR3 loop reads CASSRRDPRSSEAFF. The CDR3 DNA follows: TGTGCCAGCAGCCGACGGGACCCTAGGTCGTCTGAAGCTTTCTTT.

The gene calls are TRBV6-8 and TRBJ1-6, with D hard to call. V dropped 0 bases and J dropped 5 bases, with 14 bases sitting between them. The CDR3 extends over 17 amino acids. Germline V gives CDR1 MNHGY, CDR2 SAAAGT. The CDR3 here is CASSYSIAGFNNSPLHF. As DNA, the CDR3 is TGTGCCAGCAGTTACTCGATAGCGGGTTTCAATAATTCACCCCTCCACTTT.

The chain couples TRBV11-3 to TRBJ2-1; no clear D gene. Germline CDR1 reads SGHNT; CDR2 reads YENEEA. V dropped 0 bases and J dropped 4 bases, with 7 bases sitting between them. The CDR3 has 14 residues. DNA of the CDR3: TGTGCCAGCAGCTTAGAAAACGGATACAATGAGCAGTTCTTC. Its translation: CASSLENGYNEQFF.

This clonotype was counted a few times. The genes are TRBV7-8 and TRBJ2-7, with 11 bases matching TRBD1. Germline V lookup: CDR1 SGHVS, CDR2 FQNEAQ. V was clipped by 5 bases and J by 2 bases; unmatched bases: 5. The CDR3 has 15 amino acids. The CDR3 loop reads CASSDGTGGAYEQYF. DNA for the CDR3: TGTGCCAGCAGCGACGGGACAGGGGGTGCCTACGAGCAGTACTTC.

Notes on this clonotype: This likely comes from a read error, as the CDR3 has no conserved phenylalanine or tryptophan at its end. The chain recombines TRBV7-2 with TRBJ2-1; tentatively, D is TRBD1 or TRBD2 (5 bases each). The germline V and J ends were trimmed by 7 bases and 9 bases, with 19 bases remaining between them. Germline CDR1 and CDR2: SGHTA and FQGNSA. The CDR3 totals 14 residues. DNA of the CDR3: TGTGCCAGCAACACCGGGACCGCCCATACTGAGCAGTTCTTA. It yields the protein CASNTGTAHTEQFL.

This clonotype was detected only a few times. The genes are TRBV7-2 and TRBJ2-7; the match to TRBD1 covers 9 bases. V gave up 4 bases and J gave up 6 bases; unmatched junction bases: 7. There are 14 residues in the CDR3. Per germline, CDR1 SGHTA and CDR2 FQGNSA. CDR3 nucleotide sequence: TGTGCCAGCAGCTCCCGACAGGGGGTAGGCGAGCAGTACTTC. It specifies CASSSRQGVGEQYF.

The rearrangement joins TRBV20-1 to TRBJ2-1; D is uncertain. V was pared by 6 bases and J by 2 bases, with 14 bases between. The CDR3 spans 14 residues. CDR1 and CDR2 (germline): DFQATT, SNEGSKA (reference sequence). The CDR3 sequence is CSAPLREPYNEQFF. The CDR3, as DNA: TGCAGTGCCCCACTAAGGGAACCCTACAATGAGCAGTTCTTC.

J is TRBJ1-6 and V is TRBV2; no reliable D call. Germline lookup yields CDR1 SNHLY and CDR2 FYNNEI. V lost 1 base and J 7 bases, leaving 5 bases between the germline ends. The CDR3 runs to 13 residues. In nucleotides, the CDR3 is TGTGCCAGCAGTGAAGTAAGAAATTCACCCCTCCACTTT. Its protein product is CASSEVRNSPLHF.

V is TRBV7-2 and J is TRBJ2-1; D ambiguous. The germline V gene encodes CDR1 SGHTA and CDR2 FQGNSA. Trimming left V 5 bases short and J 6 bases short, with 8 bases between. CDR3 length: 12 amino acids. The CDR3 coding sequence is TGTGCCAGCAGCCCCTTTCCCAATGAGCAGTTCTTC. Translation gives CASSPFPNEQFF.

This chain links TRBV7-9 with TRBJ2-7, with 7 bases that match TRBD1. V shed 5 bases and J 3 bases; nucleotides not matched to a gene: 13. Germline loops: CDR1 SEHNR, CDR2 FQNEAQ (reference sequence). The CDR3 consists of 16 residues. The DNA of the CDR3 is TGTGCCAGCAGCCCCGGACAGGTCGGGGTAATCTACGAGCAGTACTTC. It codes for CASSPGQVGVIYEQYF.

This clonotype was seen a handful of times. At one end, the junction sequence differs from germline, possibly due to a read error. The chain has TRBV10-3 and TRBJ2-1; D not certain. CDR1 ENHRY and CDR2 SYGVKD come from the germline V gene. The CDR3 sequence is 14 residues long. The CDR3 region has the DNA TGTGCCCTCAGATCAGAGGCGTCCTACAATGAGCAGTTCTTC. Amino acids: CALRSEASYNEQFF.

The chain links TRBV6-1 to TRBJ2-2; either TRBD1 or TRBD2 may supply D (5 bases each). The CDR3 contains 13 residues. V dropped 9 bases and J dropped 0 bases, with 8 bases sitting between them. Germline lookup yields CDR1 MNHNS and CDR2 SASEGT. The CDR3 DNA sequence: TGTGCCAGTCCGGGACCGAACACCGGGGAGCTGTTTTTT. Encoded protein: CASPGPNTGELFF.

This clonotype was detected a few times. The rearrangement joins TRBV28 to TRBJ1-2, with 7 bases lining up with TRBD1. The junction had 5 bases not matched to a gene; V was cut back by 6 bases and J by 4 bases. Germline loops: CDR1 MDHEN, CDR2 SYDVKM. The CDR3 runs 13 residues. In DNA form, the CDR3 reads TGTGCCAGCAGCCGTGGACAGGTCTATGGCTACACCTTC. It specifies CASSRGQVYGYTF.

This clonotype has just a few counts. The chain has TRBV7-9 and TRBJ2-7, with 7 bases lining up with TRBD1. The CDR3 sequence is 15 residues long. The V and J ends lost 8 bases and 0 bases, in that order; junction bases with no gene match: 10. The germline gives CDR1 SEHNR, CDR2 FQNEAQ (reference sequence). The CDR3 protein is CASAYQGQSSYEQYF. CDR3 nucleotides: TGTGCCAGCGCCTACCAGGGACAGAGCTCCTACGAGCAGTACTTC. The variable domain in full, with the rest retrieved from reference TRBV7-9 and TRBJ2-7, is DTGVSQNPRHKITKRGQNVTFRCDPISEHNRLYWYRQTLGQGPEFLTYFQNEAQLEKSRLLSDRFSAERPKGSFSTLEIQRTEQGDSAMYLCASAYQGQSSYEQYFGPGTRLTVT.

The gene calls are TRBV20-1 and TRBJ2-3; TRBD2 matches 11 bases. Trimming cost V 6 bases and J 6 bases; bases outside gene matches: 11. The CDR3 runs 15 residues. CDR1 DFQATT and CDR2 SNEGSKA come from the germline V gene (reference sequence). CDR3 in DNA: TGCAGTGCCGGTCCCCGGGCTAGCGGGAGGGATACGCAGTATTTT. Translation: CSAGPRASGRDTQYF.

The chain employs TRBV12-3 or TRBV12-4 and TRBJ1-1; weak D call: TRBD1 (6 bases). The CDR3 extends over 16 amino acids. Trimming removed 3 bases at V and 5 bases at J, with 19 bases between. Here the CDR3 reads CASSFNGRGAWTEAFF. The CDR3 DNA reads TGTGCCAGCAGTTTCAACGGTCGGGGGGCCTGGACTGAAGCTTTCTTT.

Here the CDR3 reads CSARDYRDRGARRSTDTQYF. In DNA, the CDR3 is TGCAGTGCTAGAGACTATAGGGACAGGGGGGCAAGGAGGTCCACAGATACGCAGTATTTT. The rearrangement uses TRBV20-1 and TRBJ2-3, with TRBD1 matching 11 bases. CDR3 length equals 20 residues. Germline V gives CDR1 DFQATT, CDR2 SNEGSKA (reference sequence). J lost 2 bases, V lost 0 bases, and 16 bases had no gene match.